This TCR beta chain was found in a study of beta chain features in type 1 diabetes (dated by TCRdb to the late 2010s). With respect to the entire study: Patients and healthy donors did not differ in mean age, gender distribution, total cell number or subset yield. Naive and central memory subsets were obtained from all 30 or so donors, but regulatory and stem cell-like memory subsets were isolated from only 8 patients and roughly eight healthy donors. In the study, recently diagnosed type 1 diabetes patients and matched healthy donors were compared on the TCRB repertoires of their sorted circulating CD4+ T cell subsets. Across all samples, fewer than 110,000,000 sorted cells were examined, and cell number per subset correlated strongly with RNA yield. Overall results and qualifications from the work: Sequencing cDNA rather than genomic DNA could over-represent highly expressing activated cells, although activation and CD3 levels did not differ between groups. Only small numbers of individuals were included in the HLA sub-analyses, which left unresolved whether HLA type had any influence on TCRB rearrangement. Type 1 diabetes patients showed a moderate but significant shortening of TCRB CDR3 length in all four CD4+ subsets. Naive, central memory and regulatory TCRB repertoires appeared to be more alike among patients than among healthy donors. PCR may preferentially amplify shorter templates, but because patient and control samples were amplified and corrected together, any resulting skew would affect both groups equally. At VDJ recombination sites, type 1 diabetes patients had fewer insertions and more deleted nucleotides, which implies abnormalities in thymic rearrangement.

The entire amount of isolated RNA was reverse transcribed using the High Capacity cDNA Reverse Transcription Kit, so the sequenced TCRB transcripts were expressed ones. Deep immunoSEQ sequencing was applied to naive, central memory and regulatory T cell samples, giving an average of roughly 3.5 million total reads per sample. Sorted cells were lysed in RLT buffer and RNA was extracted with DNase-treated RNeasy Micro or Mini kits, depending on cell number. Each cell subset was processed separately to prevent cross-contamination, with patient and healthy donor samples processed together. The immunoSEQ multiplex PCR was used to amplify TCRB sequences from cDNA, yielding 87-bp fragments that span the CDR3 region. Sequencing of the amplicons was done on the Illumina HiSeq platform. The study's processing was this. PCR bias was computationally corrected using synthetic template baselines, reads within Hamming distance 2 were collapsed, and singletons that could not be merged were discarded. Reads were aligned against IMGT to assign V, D and J genes, CDR3 length and insertions or deletions at six rearrangement sites. Within each subset, clonotype counts were normalized to sorted cell number, after which true diversity and Gini coefficients were computed with the tcR R package. The overlap coefficient, calculated on TCRB nucleotide sequences, was used to measure repertoire sharing. Out-of-frame TCRB sequences from naive cells were analyzed as a proxy for the pre-selection repertoire. TCRdb limited this immuneACCESS table to in-frame rearrangements with V and J called. A share of clones is missing; checked studies link under half to unresolved V genes, and the rest is unexplained. V, J and clone size derive from that table, while D and trimming were established from the DNA sequence. The sample table lists 300,000 or so clones, roughly 13% of them with a count of one. The top ten constitute under 0.02% of the sample.

This clone showed up just once. Its binding antigen is unknown. Base-call qualities are not available, and no considerably larger clone is one nucleotide away. Each donor gave one peripheral blood draw, about 110 mL on average, collected into heparinised tubes. Using a panel that included CD45RO, CCR7, CD25, CD127, CD95 and CD27, naive, central memory, regulatory and stem cell-like memory CD4+ T cells were sorted on a BD FACSAria II. A purity above 95% was achieved for all sorted populations. PBMCs were isolated immediately by Lymphoprep density gradient centrifugation and stained directly without culture. So that batch effects would be minimized, each experiment stained and sorted samples in pairs, pairing one healthy donor with one patient. There are 15 amino acids in the CDR3, from cysteine to phenylalanine inclusive. Only the CDR3 region is kept as DNA, spanning 45 bases read in frame from base 1. The V and J ends are trimmed by 4 bases and 0 bases, leaving 13 bases between them. CDR1 and CDR2 were assigned from the germline V gene as SGHDN and FVKESK.

This chain joins TRBV14 to TRBJ2-7, with TRBD2 as a weak D call on 5 bases. This receptor was identified in a man aged 30 to 39 with type 1 diabetes. The material sequenced was naive CD4+ T cells from blood. In the paper's terms, the cell subset or site label means: true naive CD4+ T cells. Here is the DNA: TGTGCCAGCAGCCGAAAGCGGACCTCCTCCTACGAGCAGTACTTC. The resulting protein is CASSRKRTSSYEQYF.